This passage covers 26 T cell receptor beta chains from one sample sequenced in a study of cytomegalovirus exposure and HLA in healthy donors. Some clones are missing from TCRdb's copy, which holds only in-frame ones; the method was immunoSEQ multiplex PCR. The table lists tens of thousands of clones, around four fifths of them singletons. The sample comprised PBMCs. Receptor source: a man aged 25-45 years in good health and CMV-seronegative.

The V gene is TRBV9, the J gene TRBJ2-2, with a possible D match to TRBD1 (6 bases). With 4 bases removed from V and 4 bases from J, the gap between germline ends came to 14 bases. Germline values: CDR1 SGDLS, CDR2 YYNGEE. The CDR3 loop spans 15 amino acids. CDR3 coding DNA: TGTGCCAGCAGCCGGGACACCAGACCCACCGGGGAGCTGTTTTTT. This sequence encodes CASSRDTRPTGELFF.

The sample holds a few counts of this clone. The J gene is TRBJ1-2, the V gene TRBV4-2, with D unresolved. Germline-derived CDR1 and CDR2 are LGHNA and YNFKEQ. This CDR3 is 15 amino acids long. Trimming removed 3 bases from V and 4 bases from J, with 15 bases in between. CDR3 sequence: CASSQSDLSTYGYTF. The CDR3 DNA reads as TGTGCCAGCAGCCAGAGTGATTTAAGTACCTATGGCTACACCTTC.

The chain is built from TRBV5-1 and TRBJ2-7; 9 nucleotides match TRBD1. Trimming removed 5 bases from V and 1 base from J; junction bases left unmatched: 7. The V gene's germline CDR1 is SGHRS and CDR2 YFSETQ. This CDR3 contains 15 residues. The CDR3 sequence is CASRPGTGFSYEQYF. In DNA form, the CDR3 reads TGCGCCAGCAGGCCCGGGACAGGGTTTTCCTACGAGCAGTACTTC. The full variable domain, in which reference TRBV5-1 and TRBJ2-7 provide the parts outside the CDR3, is KAGVTQTPRYLIKTRGQQVTLSCSPISGHRSVSWYQQTPGQGLQFLFEYFSETQRNKGNFPGRFSGRQFSNSRSEMNVSTLELGDSALYLCASRPGTGFSYEQYFGPGTRLTVT.

The rearrangement links TRBV28 to TRBJ1-5; D is unresolved. The CDR3 runs to 11 residues. V lost 3 bases, J lost 6 bases, and 3 bases lay in between. Germline lookup yields CDR1 MDHEN and CDR2 SYDVKM. The CDR3 sequence is CASSFSQPQHF. CDR3 nucleotide sequence: TGTGCCAGCAGTTTTAGTCAGCCCCAGCATTTT.

The genes are TRBV27 and TRBJ2-1; 9 nucleotides line up with TRBD1. The V gene end was trimmed by 2 bases and the J gene end by 1 base; junction bases not matched to a gene: 15. The CDR3 spans 20 residues. Germline CDR1 is MNHEY and CDR2 is SMNVEV (reference sequence). The CDR3 nucleotides are TGTGCCAGCAGTTTAAATGGGGGACAGGGATTCTGGGAGTCCTACAATGAGCAGTTCTTC. It translates to CASSLNGGQGFWESYNEQFF.

The chain links TRBV11-3 to TRBJ1-1; no reliable D call. Germline CDR1 reads SGHNT; CDR2 reads YENEEA. The CDR3 length is 13 residues. Trimming removed 5 bases at V and 3 bases at J, with 10 bases between. CDR3 region: CASSLGGDTEAFF. CDR3 bases: TGTGCCAGCAGCCTAGGCGGCGACACTGAAGCTTTCTTT.

V is TRBV10-3 and J is TRBJ2-7, with 10 bases aligning to TRBD1. CDR3 length: 13 residues. The trim removed 10 bases at V and 3 bases at J, leaving 6 bases unmatched. CDR1 and CDR2 (germline): ENHRY, SYGVKD. This CDR3 reads CATETGGIYEQYF. CDR3 DNA: TGTGCCACCGAGACAGGGGGCATCTACGAGCAGTACTTC.

The chain carries TRBV28 and TRBJ2-3; no reliable D call. Germline-derived CDR1 and CDR2 are MDHEN and SYDVKM. Trimming stripped 3 bases from V and 6 bases from J, with 4 bases between. The CDR3 spans 11 residues. The CDR3 region has the DNA TGTGCCAGCAGTTTGAGGGATACGCAGTATTTT. This gives the protein CASSLRDTQYF.

The V gene is TRBV6-5, the J gene TRBJ1-4; possible D gene TRBD1, 6 bases. This CDR3 is 12 amino acids long. CDR1 MNHEY and CDR2 SVGAGI come from the germline V gene. Trimming pared 6 bases from V and 7 bases from J, leaving 9 bases between. The CDR3: CASRGAAEKLFF. The CDR3 DNA reads as TGTGCCAGCAGGGGGGCAGCTGAAAAACTGTTTTTT.

V is TRBV10-3 and J is TRBJ2-7; 8 bases line up with TRBD2. In germline, CDR1 is ENHRY, CDR2 SYGVKD. The V and J ends lost 3 bases and 3 bases, in that order; junction bases with no gene match: 4. The CDR3 sequence is 14 residues long. This CDR3 is CAISEEREIYEQYV. CDR3 in DNA: TGTGCCATCAGTGAAGAGCGGGAGATCTACGAGCAGTACGTC.

This clone was found a few times. The genes are TRBV11-2 and TRBJ2-1; unclear D gene. The germline V and J ends were trimmed by 0 bases and 1 base, with 7 bases remaining between them. The CDR3 covers 15 residues. Germline assignment: CDR1 SGHAT and CDR2 FQNNGV. CDR3 amino acids: CASSLDYASYNEQFF. CDR3 bases: TGTGCCAGCAGCTTAGATTACGCGTCCTACAATGAGCAGTTCTTC.

The chain combines TRBV6-5 with TRBJ1-5; D gene ambiguous. The CDR3 runs 13 residues. Trimming pared 5 bases from V and 9 bases from J, leaving 14 bases between. Germline V gene lookup returns CDR1 MNHEY and CDR2 SVGAGI. The CDR3 DNA sequence: TGTGCCAGCAGTACCCGGGAGGGCGGGCCCCAGCATTTT. Translating gives CASSTREGGPQHF.

This chain connects TRBV4-3 to TRBJ1-5, with a possible D match to TRBD1 (6 bases). V dropped 0 bases and J dropped 6 bases, with 12 bases sitting between them. The germline CDR1 and CDR2 sequences are LGHNA and YSLEER. This CDR3 region has 15 residues. The CDR3 coding sequence is TGCGCCAGCAGCCAAGATCACAGGGCCGGTCAGCCCCAGCATTTT. Translated, it gives CASSQDHRAGQPQHF.

The chain carries TRBV5-3 and TRBJ2-1, with D possibly TRBD2 on 5 matching bases. TRBV5-3 is an ORF; its function is uncertain. V was cut by 2 bases and J by 3 bases, with 6 bases left in between. This CDR3 contains 13 residues. CDR3 amino acids: CARSFRDYNEQFF. DNA of the CDR3: TGTGCCAGAAGCTTCCGGGACTACAATGAGCAGTTCTTC.

The rearrangement links TRBV4-3 to TRBJ2-3; 9 positions agree with TRBD2. Looked up from germline, CDR1 is LGHNA and CDR2 is YSLEER. The V gene end was trimmed by 4 bases and the J gene end by 7 bases; junction bases not matched to a gene: 15. The CDR3 has 17 amino acids. The CDR3 loop reads CASSRSVAGGDPHTQYF. The CDR3, as DNA: TGCGCCAGCAGCCGGAGTGTGGCGGGAGGGGACCCTCATACGCAGTATTTT.

The genes are TRBV5-5 and TRBJ1-2; D uncertain. CDR3 length: 15 amino acids. Germline-derived CDR1 and CDR2 are SGHKS and YYEKEE (reference sequence). V shed 4 bases and J shed 6 bases, with 19 bases lying between them. CDR3 sequence reads: CASSQTPGLRDGYTF. The CDR3 DNA reads as TGTGCCAGCAGCCAGACCCCAGGTTTGCGGGATGGCTACACCTTC. Combining the CDR3 with reference TRBV5-5 and TRBJ1-2 gives the whole variable domain DAGVTQSPTHLIKTRGQQVTLRCSPISGHKSVSWYQQVLGQGPQFIFQYYEKEERGRGNFPDRFSARQFPNYSSELNVNALLLGDSALYLCASSQTPGLRDGYTFGSGTRLTVV.

This rearrangement joins TRBV29-1 to TRBJ2-7, with a tentative D call TRBD1 (7 bases). The CDR3 runs 15 residues. Germline-derived CDR1 and CDR2 are SQVTM and ANQGSEA. V was trimmed by 6 bases and J by 4 bases, leaving 22 bases between them. The chain's CDR3 is CSVERGDSKGYEQYF. CDR3 DNA: TGCAGCGTGGAGAGGGGGGACAGCAAGGGGTACGAGCAGTACTTC.

In DNA, the CDR3 is TGTGCCTGCGAGGGGCAGGGGTCGAACACTGAAGCTTTCTTT. Translating gives CACEGQGSNTEAFF. V and J are TRBV30 and TRBJ1-1; possibly TRBD1 for D (6 bases). The V gene's germline CDR1 is GTSNPN and CDR2 SVGIG (reference sequence). V was cut by 6 bases and J by 1 base, with 15 bases left in between. There are 14 residues in the CDR3.

The chain combines TRBV9 with TRBJ1-2; D unclear. The CDR3 has 14 residues. The germline CDR1 and CDR2 sequences are SGDLS and YYNGEE. V dropped 4 bases and J dropped 5 bases, with 15 bases sitting between them. The CDR3 coding sequence is TGTGCCAGCAGCCACGCGGAGGGAGGGTATGGCTACACCTTC. Its translation is CASSHAEGGYGYTF.

This chain connects TRBV13 to TRBJ2-7; 10 bases line up with TRBD2. This CDR3 contains 15 residues. After removal of 5 bases from V and 2 bases from J, the junction contained 6 bases not matched to a gene. Germline-derived CDR1 and CDR2 are PRHDT and FYEKMQ (reference sequence). CDR3 bases: TGTGCCAGCAGCATCGGACTAGCGGTACCCTACGAGCAGTACGTC. This encodes CASSIGLAVPYEQYV.

This chain joins TRBV11-3 and TRBJ1-1; D is possibly TRBD1 (6 bases). CDR1 is SGHNT, CDR2 YENEEA, per germline. V lost 1 base and J lost 8, with 11 bases in between. The CDR3 runs 13 residues. This chain's CDR3 is CASSLGLGAEAFF. As DNA, the CDR3 is TGTGCCAGCAGCTTAGGTCTGGGGGCGGAAGCTTTCTTT.

This rearrangement joins TRBV19 to TRBJ2-3; a weak D match, TRBD1 (5 bases). Trimming took 11 bases from V and 3 from J, leaving 15 bases between them. Per germline, CDR1 LNHDA and CDR2 SQIVND (reference sequence). The CDR3 covers 13 residues. This CDR3 is CASKGQGTDTQYF. The CDR3 DNA reads TGTGCCTCAAAGGGGCAGGGAACAGATACGCAGTATTTT.

The rearrangement links TRBV28 to TRBJ1-5, with 7 bases matching TRBD1. Germline V gene sequence: CDR1 MDHEN, CDR2 SYDVKM. Trimming took 6 bases from V and 3 from J; bases not matched to a gene: 5. CDR3 length: 14 residues. CDR3 sequence reads: CASRNRGLNQPQHF. Written as DNA, the CDR3 is TGTGCCAGCAGGAACAGGGGTCTCAATCAGCCCCAGCATTTT.

V is TRBV6-6 and J is TRBJ2-2; 10 positions match TRBD2. The ends lost 7 bases at V and 6 bases at J; junction bases unmatched: 8. This CDR3 has 15 amino acids. Per the germline V gene, CDR1 is MNHNY and CDR2 is SVGAGI (reference sequence). CDR3 DNA: TGTGCCAGCATAATAGCGGGGGGAGGAGCCGGGGAGCTGTTTTTT. Protein product: CASIIAGGGAGELFF.

This clone was observed once. The genes are TRBV7-9 and TRBJ1-3, with TRBD1 matching over 10 bases. The CDR3 consists of 15 residues. CDR1 SEHNR and CDR2 FQNEAQ come from the germline V gene (reference sequence). V was pared by 6 bases and J by 3 bases, with 5 bases of the junction left unmatched. The CDR3 DNA reads as TGTGCCAGCAGAGGGACAGGGGTATTTGGAAACACCATATATTTT. As protein: CASRGTGVFGNTIYF.

V is TRBV5-4 and J is TRBJ2-3; D gene uncertain. The germline V and J ends were trimmed by 1 base and 3 bases, with 9 bases remaining between them. In germline, CDR1 is SGHNT, CDR2 YYREEE (reference sequence). The CDR3 spans 14 residues. The CDR3 coding sequence is TGTGCCAGCAGCTTGCTAGTGTCGACAGATACGCAGTATTTT. It encodes CASSLLVSTDTQYF.